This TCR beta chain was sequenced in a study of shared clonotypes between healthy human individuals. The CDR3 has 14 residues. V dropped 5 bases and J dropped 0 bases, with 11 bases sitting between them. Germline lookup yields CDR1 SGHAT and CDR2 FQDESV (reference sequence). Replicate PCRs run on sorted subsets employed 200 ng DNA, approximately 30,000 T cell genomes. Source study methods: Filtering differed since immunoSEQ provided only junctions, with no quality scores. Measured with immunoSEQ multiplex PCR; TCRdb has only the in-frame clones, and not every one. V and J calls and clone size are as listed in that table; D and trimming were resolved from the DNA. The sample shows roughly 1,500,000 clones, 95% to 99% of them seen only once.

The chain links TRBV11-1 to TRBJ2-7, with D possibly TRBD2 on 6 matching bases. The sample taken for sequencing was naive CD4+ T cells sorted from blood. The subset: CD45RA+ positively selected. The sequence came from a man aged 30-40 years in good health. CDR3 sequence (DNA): TGTGCCAGCAGCCGGGACTCTAGCTCCTACGAGCAGTACTTC. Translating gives CASSRDSSSYEQYF.